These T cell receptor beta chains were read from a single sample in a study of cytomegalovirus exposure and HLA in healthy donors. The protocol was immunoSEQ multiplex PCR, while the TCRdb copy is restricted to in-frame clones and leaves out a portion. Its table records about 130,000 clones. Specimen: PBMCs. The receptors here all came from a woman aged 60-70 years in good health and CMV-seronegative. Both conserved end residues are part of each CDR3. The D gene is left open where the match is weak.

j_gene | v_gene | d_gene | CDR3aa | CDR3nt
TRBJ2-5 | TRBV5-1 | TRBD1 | CASSTMGQGEETQYF | TGCGCCAGCAGCACCATGGGACAGGGGGAAGAGACCCAGTACTTC
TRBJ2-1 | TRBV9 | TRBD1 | CASSVKGRGLNEQFF | TGTGCCAGCAGCGTAAAAGGCAGGGGGCTAAATGAGCAGTTCTTC
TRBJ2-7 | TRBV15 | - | CATSRGSGSLNREQYF | TGTGCCACCAGCAGAGGAAGCGGGTCCTTGAATAGGGAGCAGTACTTC
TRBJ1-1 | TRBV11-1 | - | CASSLFGGIAEAFF | TGTGCCAGCAGCTTATTCGGGGGGATCGCTGAAGCTTTCTTT
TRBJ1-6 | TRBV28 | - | CASSLHVGGNSPLHF | TGTGCCAGCAGTTTACACGTGGGGGGTAATTCACCCCTCCACTTT
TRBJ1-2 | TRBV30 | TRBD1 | CAWTRTGTFYGYTF | TGTGCCTGGACCAGGACAGGGACTTTCTATGGCTACACCTTC
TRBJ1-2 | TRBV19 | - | CASSMIGGRGYYGYTF | TGTGCCAGTAGTATGATCGGGGGGCGCGGGTACTATGGCTACACCTTC
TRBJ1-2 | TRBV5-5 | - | CASSLGGPDGYTF | TGTGCCAGCAGCTTGGGGGGGCCCGATGGCTACACCTTC
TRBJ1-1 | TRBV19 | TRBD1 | CASSIAATGVVVNTEAFF | TGTGCCAGTAGTATAGCGGCGACAGGGGTCGTTGTGAACACTGAAGCTTTCTTT
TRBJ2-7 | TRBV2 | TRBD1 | CAGTGGSDEQYF | TGTGCCGGGACAGGGGGCTCGGACGAGCAGTACTTC
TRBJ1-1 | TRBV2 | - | CASSESAVNTEAFF | TGTGCCAGCAGTGAATCGGCGGTGAACACTGAAGCTTTCTTT
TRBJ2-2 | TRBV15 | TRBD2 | CATNRVSGRTTTGELFF | TGTGCCACCAACAGAGTCAGCGGGAGGACGACGACCGGGGAGCTGTTTTTT
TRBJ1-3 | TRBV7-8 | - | CASSLAGGSSSGNTIYF | TGTGCCAGCAGCTTAGCGGGAGGGTCCAGCTCTGGAAACACCATATATTTT
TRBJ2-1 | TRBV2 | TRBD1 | CASSRDRGPNEQFF | TGTGCCAGCAGCCGGGACAGGGGGCCCAATGAGCAGTTCTTC
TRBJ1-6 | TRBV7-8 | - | CASSLRSGLGSPLHF | TGTGCCAGCAGCTTACGGTCAGGGTTAGGTTCACCCCTCCACTTT
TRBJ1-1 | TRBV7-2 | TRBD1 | CASSSSTGPFEAFF | TGTGCCAGCAGCTCTTCGACAGGGCCCTTTGAAGCTTTCTTT
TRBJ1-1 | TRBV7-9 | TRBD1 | CASSFFLQTGRNTEAFF | TGTGCCAGCAGCTTTTTCCTACAGACAGGGAGGAACACTGAAGCTTTCTTT
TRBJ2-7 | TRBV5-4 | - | CASSFMEQGPYEQYF | TGTGCCAGCAGCTTTATGGAGCAGGGGCCCTACGAGCAGTACTTC
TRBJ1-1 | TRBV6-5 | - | CASSYSYGGSTEAFF | TGTGCCAGCAGTTACTCGTATGGGGGGAGCACTGAAGCTTTCTTT
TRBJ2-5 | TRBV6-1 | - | CASSARQRAGQETQYF | TGTGCCAGCAGTGCCCGACAGCGAGCCGGCCAAGAGACCCAGTACTTC
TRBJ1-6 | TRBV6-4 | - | CASSVGQEDSPLHF | TGTGCCAGCAGTGTGGGTCAGGAGGACTCACCCCTCCACTTT
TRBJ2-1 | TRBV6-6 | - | CASSPARTYNEQFF | TGTGCCAGCTCCCCAGCCAGGACCTACAATGAGCAGTTCTTC
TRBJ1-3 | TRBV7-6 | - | CASSLVSAGVSGNTIYF | TGTGCCAGCAGCTTAGTGTCGGCAGGGGTATCTGGAAACACCATATATTTT
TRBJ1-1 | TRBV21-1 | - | CASSTRDRGPKDSREAFF | TGTGCCAGCAGCACCCGGGACAGGGGACCGAAAGACTCAAGAGAAGCTTTCTTT
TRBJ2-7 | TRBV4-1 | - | CASSQGGPDQGSYEQYF | TGCGCCAGCAGCCAAGGGGGGCCGGACCAAGGGTCCTACGAGCAGTACTTC
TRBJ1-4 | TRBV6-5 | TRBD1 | CASSRDRFYEKLFF | TGTGCCAGCAGCCGGGACAGGTTTTATGAAAAACTGTTTTTT
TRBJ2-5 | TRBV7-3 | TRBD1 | CASSQQGASLETQYF | TGTGCCAGCAGCCAACAGGGGGCAAGTTTGGAGACCCAGTACTTC
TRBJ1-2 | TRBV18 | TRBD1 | CASSPRDRDYGYTF | TGTGCCAGCTCACCGAGGGACAGGGACTATGGCTACACCTTC
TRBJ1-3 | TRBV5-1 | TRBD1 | CASSLSRQGANTIYF | TGCGCCAGCAGCTTGAGTAGACAGGGGGCAAACACCATATATTTT
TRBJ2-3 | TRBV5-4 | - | CASSLAGADTQYF | TGTGCCAGCAGCTTGGCCGGGGCAGATACGCAGTATTTT
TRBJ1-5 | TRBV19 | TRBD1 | CASSMGQGGPYSNQPQHF | TGTGCCAGTAGCATGGGACAGGGAGGCCCATATAGCAATCAGCCCCAGCATTTT
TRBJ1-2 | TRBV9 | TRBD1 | CASSDTGGFGYTF | TGTGCCAGCAGCGATACAGGGGGCTTTGGCTACACCTTC
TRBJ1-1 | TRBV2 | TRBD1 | CASRGQEGAEAFF | TGTGCCAGCAGGGGACAGGAGGGAGCTGAAGCTTTCTTT
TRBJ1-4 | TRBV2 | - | CASTAQTTNEKLFF | TGTGCCAGCACCGCCCAGACAACTAATGAAAAACTGTTTTTT
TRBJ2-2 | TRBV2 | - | CASSAGLATGELFF | TGTGCCAGCAGTGCGGGCCTAGCTACCGGGGAGCTGTTTTTT
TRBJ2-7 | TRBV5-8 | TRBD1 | CASSSTGGRVNEQYF | TGTGCCAGCAGTTCAACAGGGGGGAGAGTCAACGAGCAGTACTTC
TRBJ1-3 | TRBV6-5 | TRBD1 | CASRRGTGSGNTIYF | TGTGCCAGCAGGCGAGGGACAGGGTCTGGAAACACCATATATTTT
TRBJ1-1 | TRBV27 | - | CASRRGGNTEAFF | TGTGCCAGCAGACGGGGGGGAAACACTGAAGCTTTCTTT
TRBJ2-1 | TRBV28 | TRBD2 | CASTPAAGGTYNEQFF | TGTGCCAGCACCCCGGCAGCGGGAGGGACCTACAATGAGCAGTTCTTC
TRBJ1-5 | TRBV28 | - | CASRTARVGNQPQHF | TGTGCCAGCAGGACGGCCAGGGTGGGCAATCAGCCCCAGCATTTT
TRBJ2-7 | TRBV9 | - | CASSVAGLAFYEQYF | TGTGCCAGCAGCGTAGCCGGGCTAGCTTTCTACGAGCAGTACTTC
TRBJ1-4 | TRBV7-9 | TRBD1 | CASSPTAGGNEKLFF | TGTGCCAGCAGCCCCACAGCAGGGGGCAATGAAAAACTGTTTTTT
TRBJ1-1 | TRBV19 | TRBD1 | CASSDRGKWDTEAFF | TGTGCCAGTAGTGACAGGGGAAAGTGGGACACTGAAGCTTTCTTT
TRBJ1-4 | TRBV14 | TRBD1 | CASSPHLRSTGATNEKLFF | TGTGCCAGCAGCCCGCACCTCCGCTCCACAGGGGCAACTAATGAAAAACTGTTTTTT
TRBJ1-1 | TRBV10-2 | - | CASSESPGEAFF | TGCGCCAGCAGTGAGTCGCCAGGGGAAGCTTTCTTT
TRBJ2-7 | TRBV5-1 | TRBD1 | CASSRGTGGAVYEQYF | TGCGCCAGCAGCCGGGGTACAGGGGGCGCGGTCTACGAGCAGTACTTC
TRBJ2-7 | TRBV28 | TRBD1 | CASSSPGTGGYEQYF | TGTGCCAGCAGTTCCCCCGGGACAGGGGGCTACGAGCAGTACTTC
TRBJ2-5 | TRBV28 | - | CASVLVAGHQETQYF | TGTGCCAGCGTACTTGTTGCAGGGCACCAAGAGACCCAGTACTTC
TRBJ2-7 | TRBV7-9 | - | CASSLGGALYEQYF | TGTGCCAGCAGCTTGGGGGGGGCCCTGTACGAGCAGTACTTC
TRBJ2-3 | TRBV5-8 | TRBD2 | CASSFGLVLDTQYF | TGTGCCAGCAGCTTTGGACTAGTTCTAGATACGCAGTATTTT
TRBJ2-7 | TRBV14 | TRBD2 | CASSQDLGLADYEQYF | TGTGCCAGCAGCCAAGATCTAGGACTAGCGGACTACGAGCAGTACTTC
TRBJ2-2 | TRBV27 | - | CASSFWTSNTGELFF | TGTGCCAGCAGTTTCTGGACTTCGAACACCGGGGAGCTGTTTTTT
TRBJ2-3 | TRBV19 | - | CASSTPGLTRAQYF | TGTGCCAGTAGTACTCCGGGACTCACCCGGGCGCAGTATTTT
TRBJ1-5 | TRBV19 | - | CASSPSRDNQPQHF | TGTGCCAGTAGTCCCTCCAGGGACAATCAGCCCCAGCATTTT
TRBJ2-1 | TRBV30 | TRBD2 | CAWSGGGRGLNEQFF | TGTGCCTGGAGCGGTGGCGGGAGGGGACTAAATGAGCAGTTCTTC
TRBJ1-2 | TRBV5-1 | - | CASSPLPGGDGYTF | TGCGCCAGCAGCCCGTTACCCGGGGGGGATGGCTACACCTTC
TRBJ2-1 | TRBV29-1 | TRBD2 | CSVLTSGRPSYNEQFF | TGCAGCGTTTTGACTAGCGGGAGGCCCTCCTACAATGAGCAGTTCTTC